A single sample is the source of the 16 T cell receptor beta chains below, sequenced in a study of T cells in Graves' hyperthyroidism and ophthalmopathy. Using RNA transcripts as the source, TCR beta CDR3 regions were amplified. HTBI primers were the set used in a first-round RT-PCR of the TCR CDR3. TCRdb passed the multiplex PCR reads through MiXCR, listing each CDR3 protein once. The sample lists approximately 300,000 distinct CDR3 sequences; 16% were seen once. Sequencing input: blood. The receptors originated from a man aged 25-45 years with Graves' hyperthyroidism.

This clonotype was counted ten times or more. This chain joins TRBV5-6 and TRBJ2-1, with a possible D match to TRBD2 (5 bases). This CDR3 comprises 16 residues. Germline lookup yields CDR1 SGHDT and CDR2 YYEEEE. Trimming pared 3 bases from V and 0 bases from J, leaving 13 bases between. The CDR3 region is CASSSGIPSSYNEQFF. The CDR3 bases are TGTGCCAGCAGCTCGGGAATTCCCAGCTCCTACAATGAGCAGTTCTTC.

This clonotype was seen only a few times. CDR3 region: CASSEVPGQRNQPQHF. In DNA, the CDR3 is TGTGCCAGCAGTGAAGTTCCGGGACAGCGGAATCAGCCCCAGCATTTT. The V gene is TRBV6-1, the J gene TRBJ1-5, with TRBD1 matching over 7 bases. Germline-derived CDR1 and CDR2 are MNHNS and SASEGT. The junction had 7 bases not matched to a gene; V was cut back by 1 base and J by 4 bases. This CDR3 comprises 16 residues.

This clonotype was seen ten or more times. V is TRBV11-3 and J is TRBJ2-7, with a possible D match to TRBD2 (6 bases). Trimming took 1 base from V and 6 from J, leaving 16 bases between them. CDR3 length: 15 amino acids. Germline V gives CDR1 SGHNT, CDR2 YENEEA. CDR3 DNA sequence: TGTGCCAGCAGCTTAGCCTCCGGGAGCCCAGGCGAGCAGTACTTC. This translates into CASSLASGSPGEQYF.

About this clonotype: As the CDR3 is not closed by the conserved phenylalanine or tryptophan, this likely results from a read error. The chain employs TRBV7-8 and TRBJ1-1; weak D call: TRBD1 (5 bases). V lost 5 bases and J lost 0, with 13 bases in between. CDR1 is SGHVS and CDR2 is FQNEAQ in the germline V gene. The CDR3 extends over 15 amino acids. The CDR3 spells CASSTRTLMNTEAFL. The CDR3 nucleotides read TGTGCCAGCAGCACCCGGACACTCATGAACACTGAAGCTTTCCTT.

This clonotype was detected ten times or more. As DNA, the CDR3 is TGTGCCAGCTCACCTCTACAGGGAGGCAATCAGCCCCAGCATTTT. It specifies CASSPLQGGNQPQHF. The rearrangement joins TRBV18 to TRBJ1-5, with D tentatively TRBD1 (6 bases). Germline loops: CDR1 KGHSH, CDR2 LQKENI. This CDR3 is built from 15 residues. Between the trimmed V and J ends, which lost 3 bases and 2 bases, there was a span of 11 bases.

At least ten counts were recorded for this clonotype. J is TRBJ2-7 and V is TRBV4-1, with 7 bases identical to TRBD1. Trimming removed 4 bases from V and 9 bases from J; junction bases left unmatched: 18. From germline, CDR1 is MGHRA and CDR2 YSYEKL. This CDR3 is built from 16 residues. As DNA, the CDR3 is TGCGCCAGCAGCCCCGACCCCGGGACAGCGTTCGTGGGGCAGTACTTC. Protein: CASSPDPGTAFVGQYF.

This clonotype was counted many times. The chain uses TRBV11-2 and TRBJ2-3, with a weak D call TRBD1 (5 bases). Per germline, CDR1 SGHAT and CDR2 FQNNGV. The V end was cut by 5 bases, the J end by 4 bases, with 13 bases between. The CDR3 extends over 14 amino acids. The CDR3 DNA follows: TGTGCCAGCAGCACAGGCCAGCCACCAGATACGCAGTATTTT. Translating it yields CASSTGQPPDTQYF.

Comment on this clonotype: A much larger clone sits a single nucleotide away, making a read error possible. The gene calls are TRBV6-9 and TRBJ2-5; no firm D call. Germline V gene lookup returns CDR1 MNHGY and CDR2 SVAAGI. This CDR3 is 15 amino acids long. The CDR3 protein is CTSSYDWMTLETQYF. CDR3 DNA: TGTACCAGCAGTTACGACTGGATGACATTGGAGACCCAGTACTTC.

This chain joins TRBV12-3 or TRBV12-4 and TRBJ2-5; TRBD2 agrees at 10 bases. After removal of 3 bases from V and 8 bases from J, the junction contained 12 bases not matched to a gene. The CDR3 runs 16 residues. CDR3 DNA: TGTGCCAGCAGTTTTCGGCGCGGGCTAGCGGGAGCTACCCAGTACTTC. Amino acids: CASSFRRGLAGATQYF.

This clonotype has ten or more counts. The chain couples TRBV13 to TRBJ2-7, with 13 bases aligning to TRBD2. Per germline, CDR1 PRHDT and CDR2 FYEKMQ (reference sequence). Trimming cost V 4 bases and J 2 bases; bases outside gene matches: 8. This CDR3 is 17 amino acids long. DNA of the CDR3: TGTGCCAGCAGCTCCGGACTAGCGGGAGTCGGCACCTACGAGCAGTACTTC. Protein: CASSSGLAGVGTYEQYF.

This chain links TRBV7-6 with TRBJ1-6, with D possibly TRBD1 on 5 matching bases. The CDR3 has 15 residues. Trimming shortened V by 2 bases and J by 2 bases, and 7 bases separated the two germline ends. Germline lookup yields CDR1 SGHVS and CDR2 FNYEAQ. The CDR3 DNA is TGTGCCAGCAGCTTAAGGGGACCCTATAATTCACCCCTCCACTTT. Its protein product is CASSLRGPYNSPLHF.

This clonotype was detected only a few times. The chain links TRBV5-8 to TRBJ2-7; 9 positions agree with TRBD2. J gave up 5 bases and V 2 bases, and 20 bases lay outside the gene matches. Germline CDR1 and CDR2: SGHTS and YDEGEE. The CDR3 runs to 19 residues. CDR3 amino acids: CASSLQLSGRIVRMDEQYF. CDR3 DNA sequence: TGTGCCAGCAGCTTACAACTTAGCGGGAGAATAGTGCGGATGGACGAGCAGTACTTC.

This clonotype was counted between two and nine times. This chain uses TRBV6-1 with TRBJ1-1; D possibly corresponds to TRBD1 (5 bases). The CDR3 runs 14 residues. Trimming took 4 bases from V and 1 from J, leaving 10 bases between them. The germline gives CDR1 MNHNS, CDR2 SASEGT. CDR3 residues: CASSASGGNTEAFF. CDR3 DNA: TGTGCCAGCAGTGCCTCCGGGGGGAACACTGAAGCTTTCTTT.

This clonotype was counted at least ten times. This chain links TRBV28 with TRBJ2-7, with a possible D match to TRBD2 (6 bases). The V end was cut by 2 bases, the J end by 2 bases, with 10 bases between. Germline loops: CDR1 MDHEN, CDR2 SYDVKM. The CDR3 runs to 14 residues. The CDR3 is CASSLAGRTYEQYF. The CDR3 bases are TGTGCCAGCAGTTTAGCGGGACGGACCTACGAGCAGTACTTC.

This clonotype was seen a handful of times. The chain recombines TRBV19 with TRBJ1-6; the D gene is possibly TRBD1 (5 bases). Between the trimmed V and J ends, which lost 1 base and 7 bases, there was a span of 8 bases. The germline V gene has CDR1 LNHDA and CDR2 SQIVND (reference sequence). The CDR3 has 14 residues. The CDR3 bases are TGTGCCAGTAGTATAGGGGGGGGGAATTCACCCCTCCACTTT. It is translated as CASSIGGGNSPLHF. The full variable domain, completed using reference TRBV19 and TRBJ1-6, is DGGITQSPKYLFRKEGQNVTLSCEQNLNHDAMYWYRQDPGQGLRLIYYSQIVNDFQKGDIAEGYSVSREKKESFPLTVTSAQKNPTAFYLCASSIGGGNSPLHFGNGTRLTVT.

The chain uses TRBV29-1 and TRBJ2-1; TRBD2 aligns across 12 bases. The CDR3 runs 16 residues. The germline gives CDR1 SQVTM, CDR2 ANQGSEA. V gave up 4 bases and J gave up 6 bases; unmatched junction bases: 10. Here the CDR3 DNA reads TGCAGCGTTGCGACGTCGGCTAGCGGGAGGGCCAATGAGCAGTTCTTC. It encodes CSVATSASGRANEQFF.